This passage covers 15 T cell receptor beta chains from one sample sequenced in a study of T cells in Graves' hyperthyroidism and ophthalmopathy. TCR beta CDR3 region amplification was performed from RNA transcripts. RT-PCR in the first round (using the HTBI primer set) targeted the TCR CDR3. TCRdb recomputed calls from the multiplex PCR reads with MiXCR, one row per CDR3 protein. The profile shows a few hundred thousand distinct CDR3 sequences, about a sixth of them singletons. Sequenced sample: blood. The receptors come from a woman between 18 and 29 years old with Graves' hyperthyroidism.

This clonotype occurred many times. The chain employs TRBV6-2 or TRBV6-3 and TRBJ1-6, with 9 bases identical to TRBD1. Trimming at V came to 2 bases and at J to 10 bases, leaving 9 bases not matched to a gene. The CDR3 is 16 amino acids. Germline-derived CDR1 and CDR2 are MNHEY and SVGEGT. This CDR3 reads CASSYSGGQGSSPLHF. CDR3 nucleotides: TGTGCCAGCAGTTACAGCGGGGGACAGGGCAGCTCACCCCTCCACTTT.

The table lists this clonotype with many counts. CDR3 sequence: CASRWTGSYEQYF. In DNA form, the CDR3 reads TGTGCCAGCAGATGGACAGGGTCCTACGAGCAGTACTTC. The chain recombines TRBV28 with TRBJ2-7, with 8 positions matching TRBD1. This CDR3 is built from 13 residues. Germline CDR1 MDHEN, CDR2 SYDVKM. After removal of 6 bases from V and 1 base from J, the junction contained 2 bases not matched to a gene.

This chain uses TRBV7-9 with TRBJ1-2, with a weak D call TRBD1 (6 bases). CDR1 and CDR2 from the germline V gene are SEHNR and FQNEAQ (reference sequence). V lost 5 bases, J lost 4 bases, and 17 bases lay in between. This CDR3 contains 15 residues. CDR3 protein: CASSLRGGDGYGYTF. The CDR3, as DNA: TGTGCCAGCAGCCTTAGGGGGGGGGACGGCTATGGCTACACCTTC.

This clonotype was recorded at least ten times. The J gene is TRBJ1-4, the V gene TRBV20-1; TRBD1 matches at 8 bases. V gave up 0 bases and J gave up 4 bases; unmatched junction bases: 7. This CDR3 has 16 residues. Germline loops: CDR1 DFQATT, CDR2 SNEGSKA (reference sequence). DNA of the CDR3: TGCAGTGCTAGAGAAATAGGACAGGGTTTTAATGAAAAACTGTTTTTT. Protein: CSAREIGQGFNEKLFF.

There are many counts of this clonotype. J is TRBJ1-6 and V is TRBV7-2, with TRBD1 matching 7 bases. Germline V gene sequence: CDR1 SGHTA, CDR2 FQGNSA. The CDR3 has 15 amino acids. With 5 bases clipped from V and 9 bases from J, the junction kept 10 bases outside the gene matches. The CDR3 is CASSRGTVDASPLHF. CDR3 nucleotides: TGTGCCAGCAGCAGGGGGACAGTCGATGCTTCACCCCTCCACTTT.

Only a few counts were recorded for this clonotype. This chain links TRBV19 with TRBJ1-2; D unresolved. The V gene lost 4 bases and the J gene lost 2 bases, with 11 bases spanning the gap. The germline V gene has CDR1 LNHDA and CDR2 SQIVND (reference sequence). This CDR3 spans 14 amino acids. CDR3 sequence (DNA): TGTGCCAGTAGTAATAGTGGGCAGAACTATGGCTACACCTTC. Amino acid sequence: CASSNSGQNYGYTF.

The sample holds many counts of this clonotype. V gene TRBV12-3 or TRBV12-4 combines with J gene TRBJ2-1; D is perhaps TRBD2 (5 bases). The V end was cut by 6 bases, the J end by 9 bases, with 9 bases between. The CDR3 covers 11 residues. Here the CDR3 reads CASSSEAEQFF. As DNA, the CDR3 is TGTGCCAGCAGCTCGGAGGCTGAGCAGTTCTTC.

This clonotype was seen at least ten times. J is TRBJ1-1 and V is TRBV7-2, with TRBD1 identical over 8 bases. V lost 4 bases and J lost 5; bases outside the gene matches: 15. This CDR3 comprises 17 residues. Per the germline V gene, CDR1 is SGHTA and CDR2 is FQGNSA. In DNA, the CDR3 is TGTGCCAGCAGCTGGACCTTCCTGGGACAGGTTGGGACTGAAGCTTTCTTT. Protein: CASSWTFLGQVGTEAFF.

The chain joins TRBV29-1 to TRBJ2-2, with TRBD1 matching 8 bases. J was trimmed by 4 bases and V by 6 bases; bases with no gene match: 10. Germline CDR1 reads SQVTM; CDR2 reads ANQGSEA. The CDR3 is 15 amino acids. This CDR3 reads CSVRKTGDRTGELFF. The DNA for the CDR3 is TGCAGCGTCCGCAAGACAGGGGACCGCACCGGGGAGCTGTTTTTT.

This clonotype was found many times. The CDR3 sequence: CASSLWEQGTDTQYF. CDR3 bases: TGTGCCAGCAGCTTGTGGGAACAGGGGACAGATACGCAGTATTTT. The chain combines TRBV5-5 with TRBJ2-3; 7 bases fit TRBD1. The V and J ends lost 1 base and 3 bases, in that order; junction bases with no gene match: 5. Germline values: CDR1 SGHKS, CDR2 YYEKEE (reference sequence). The CDR3 covers 15 residues.

The table lists this clonotype with a few counts. The chain uses TRBV13 and TRBJ2-2; 7 nucleotides line up with TRBD1. The CDR3 loop spans 15 amino acids. Trimming at V came to 4 bases and at J to 2 bases, leaving 4 bases not matched to a gene. CDR1 PRHDT and CDR2 FYEKMQ come from the germline V gene (reference sequence). The CDR3 loop reads CASSSDRTNTGELFF. The CDR3 DNA reads as TGTGCCAGCAGCTCGGACAGGACCAACACCGGGGAGCTGTTTTTT.

V and J are TRBV20-1 and TRBJ1-6; unclear D gene. V lost 7 bases and J lost 10, with 20 bases in between. The CDR3 loop spans 14 amino acids. Germline V gives CDR1 DFQATT, CDR2 SNEGSKA (reference sequence). The CDR3 is CSVTAAGNYSPLHF. The CDR3 bases are TGCAGTGTTACGGCGGCCGGGAATTACTCACCCCTCCACTTT.

This clonotype has a count of ten or more. The chain joins TRBV11-2 to TRBJ2-5, with D possibly matching TRBD2 (5 bases). Germline V gene sequence: CDR1 SGHAT, CDR2 FQNNGV. CDR3 length: 13 amino acids. Trimming took 5 bases from V and 10 from J, leaving 17 bases between them. The CDR3 sequence: CASSPTGSRGQYF. DNA of the CDR3: TGTGCCAGCAGCCCGACGGGGAGCCGGGGCCAGTACTTC. Full variable domain (rest looked up from reference TRBV11-2 and TRBJ2-5): EAGVAQSPRYKIIEKRQSVAFWCNPISGHATLYWYQQILGQGPKLLIQFQNNGVVDDSQLPKDRFSAERLKGVDSTLKIQPAKLEDSAVYLCASSPTGSRGQYFGPGTRLLVL.

This clonotype occurred a few times. The rearrangement joins TRBV10-3 to TRBJ1-5; TRBD1 matches 8 bases. This CDR3 comprises 16 residues. V dropped 0 bases and J dropped 2; count of bases not matched to a gene: 3. Germline V gene lookup returns CDR1 ENHRY and CDR2 SYGVKD. Here the CDR3 DNA reads TGTGCCATCAGTGAGTCTACAGGGGGAGGCAATCAGCCCCAGCATTTT. Translating gives CAISESTGGGNQPQHF.

There are many counts of this clonotype. V usage is TRBV20-1 and J usage is TRBJ2-5; 11 bases line up with TRBD1. This CDR3 comprises 15 residues. CDR1 is DFQATT, CDR2 SNEGSKA, per germline (reference sequence). V lost 5 bases and J lost 1; bases outside the gene matches: 6. CDR3 bases: TGCAGTGCTGGGACAGGGGGGTTTCTCCAAGAGACCCAGTACTTC. Its translation is CSAGTGGFLQETQYF.